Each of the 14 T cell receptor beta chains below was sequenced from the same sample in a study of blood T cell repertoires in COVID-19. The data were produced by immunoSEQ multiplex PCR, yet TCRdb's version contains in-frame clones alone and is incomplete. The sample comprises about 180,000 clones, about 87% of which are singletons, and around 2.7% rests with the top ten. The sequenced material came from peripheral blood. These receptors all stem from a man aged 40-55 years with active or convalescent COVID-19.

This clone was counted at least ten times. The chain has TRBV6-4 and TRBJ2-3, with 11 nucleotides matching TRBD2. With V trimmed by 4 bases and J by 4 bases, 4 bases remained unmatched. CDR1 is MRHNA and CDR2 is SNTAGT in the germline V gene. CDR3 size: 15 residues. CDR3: CASSVSGGAADTQYF. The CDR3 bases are TGTGCCAGCAGTGTTAGCGGGGGGGCCGCAGATACGCAGTATTTT.

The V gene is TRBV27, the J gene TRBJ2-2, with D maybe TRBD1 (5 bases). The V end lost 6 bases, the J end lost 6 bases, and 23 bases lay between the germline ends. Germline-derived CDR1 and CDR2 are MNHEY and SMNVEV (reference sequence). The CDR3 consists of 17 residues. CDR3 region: CASSPLLLRMGPGELFF. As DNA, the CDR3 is TGTGCCAGCAGCCCACTTCTTTTAAGGATGGGGCCCGGGGAGCTGTTTTTT.

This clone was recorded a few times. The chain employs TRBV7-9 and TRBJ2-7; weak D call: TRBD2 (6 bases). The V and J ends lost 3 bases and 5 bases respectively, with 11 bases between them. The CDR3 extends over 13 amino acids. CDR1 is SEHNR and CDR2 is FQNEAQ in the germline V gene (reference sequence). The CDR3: CASSFQGGNEQYF. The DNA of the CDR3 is TGTGCCAGCAGCTTTCAGGGAGGCAACGAGCAGTACTTC.

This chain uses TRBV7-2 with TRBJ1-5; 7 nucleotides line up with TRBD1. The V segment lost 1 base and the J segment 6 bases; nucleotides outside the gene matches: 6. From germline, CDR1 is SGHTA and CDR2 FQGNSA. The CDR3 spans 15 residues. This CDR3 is CASSLGPDRAQPQHF. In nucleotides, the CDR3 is TGTGCCAGCAGCTTAGGCCCTGACAGGGCTCAGCCCCAGCATTTT.

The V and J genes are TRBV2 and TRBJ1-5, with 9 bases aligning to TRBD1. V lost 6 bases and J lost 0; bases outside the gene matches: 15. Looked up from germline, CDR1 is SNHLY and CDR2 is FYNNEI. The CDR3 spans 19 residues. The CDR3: CASRAGTGQGGYSNQPQHF. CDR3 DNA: TGTGCCAGCAGAGCAGGGACAGGGCAGGGGGGATATAGCAATCAGCCCCAGCATTTT.

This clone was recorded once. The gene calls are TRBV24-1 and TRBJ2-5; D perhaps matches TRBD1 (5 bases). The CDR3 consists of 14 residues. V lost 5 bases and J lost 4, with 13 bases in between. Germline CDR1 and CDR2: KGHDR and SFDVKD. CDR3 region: CATSAFNQGETQYF. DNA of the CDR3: TGTGCCACCAGTGCTTTTAATCAGGGAGAGACCCAGTACTTC.

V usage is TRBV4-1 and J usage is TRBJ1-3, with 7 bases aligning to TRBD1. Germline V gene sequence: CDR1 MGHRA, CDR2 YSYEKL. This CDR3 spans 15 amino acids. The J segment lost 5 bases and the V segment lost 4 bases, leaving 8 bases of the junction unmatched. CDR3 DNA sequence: TGCGCCAGCAGCCGTTTACAGGGGACCAGAAACACCATATATTTT. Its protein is CASSRLQGTRNTIYF.

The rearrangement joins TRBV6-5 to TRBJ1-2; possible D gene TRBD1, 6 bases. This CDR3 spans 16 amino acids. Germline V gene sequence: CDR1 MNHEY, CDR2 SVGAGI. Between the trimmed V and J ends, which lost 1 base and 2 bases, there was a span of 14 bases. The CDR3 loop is CASSYLVPGHNYGYTF. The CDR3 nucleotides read TGTGCCAGCAGTTACTTGGTCCCGGGACACAACTATGGCTACACCTTC.

CDR3 nucleotide sequence: TGTGCCAGCAGCGCAACAGGGGCCAAAAACATTCAGTACTTC. Its translation: CASSATGAKNIQYF. The chain employs TRBV7-3 and TRBJ2-4, with D tentatively TRBD1 (6 bases). The V end was cut by 5 bases, the J end by 1 base, with 9 bases between. This CDR3 region has 14 residues. The V gene's germline CDR1 is SGHTA and CDR2 FQGTGA.

DNA for the CDR3: TGTGCCAGCTCACCAGGGACAGGGTACACTGAAGCTTTCTTT. It specifies CASSPGTGYTEAFF. The chain joins TRBV18 to TRBJ1-1; 9 nucleotides align to TRBD1. Trimming removed 2 bases from V and 3 bases from J; junction bases left unmatched: 1. In germline, CDR1 is KGHSH, CDR2 LQKENI. The CDR3 runs 14 residues.

The CDR3: CASSPKGQGREETQYF. CDR3 bases: TGTGCCAGCAGCCCCAAGGGGCAGGGGAGGGAAGAGACCCAGTACTTC. The genes are TRBV3-1 (or the pseudogene TRBV3-2) and TRBJ2-5; D is possibly TRBD2 (7 bases). Germline CDR1 is LGHDT and CDR2 is YNNKEL (reference sequence). V was clipped by 4 bases and J by 3 bases, with 18 bases between them. This CDR3 contains 16 residues.

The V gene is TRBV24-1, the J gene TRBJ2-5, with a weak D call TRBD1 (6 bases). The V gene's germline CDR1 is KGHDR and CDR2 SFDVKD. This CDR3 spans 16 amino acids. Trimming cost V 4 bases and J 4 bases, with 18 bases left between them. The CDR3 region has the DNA TGTGCCACCAGTGACCCGGCCGGACAGCGCAGAGAGACCCAGTACTTC. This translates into CATSDPAGQRRETQYF.

The CDR3 here is CASSVGGWGRGNYGYTF. Here the CDR3 DNA reads TGTGCCAGCAGCGTAGGAGGATGGGGGCGCGGGAACTATGGCTACACCTTC. This rearrangement joins TRBV9 to TRBJ1-2; maybe TRBD1 (6 bases). Germline V lookup: CDR1 SGDLS, CDR2 YYNGEE. V shed 0 bases and J shed 2 bases, with 17 bases lying between them. CDR3 length equals 17 residues.

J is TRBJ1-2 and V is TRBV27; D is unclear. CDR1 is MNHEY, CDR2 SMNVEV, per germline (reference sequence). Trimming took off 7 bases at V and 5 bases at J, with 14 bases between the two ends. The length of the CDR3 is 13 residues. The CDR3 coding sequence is TGTGCCAGCACCACTGCAGGCCAATATGGCTACACCTTC. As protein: CASTTAGQYGYTF.